The 27 T cell receptor beta chains presented below share a single source sample, sequenced in a study of shared clonotypes between healthy human individuals. Naive CD8 isolation took CD45RO-negative cells positively selected for CCR7 and excluded terminally differentiated effector memory CD45RA+ cells. Only in-frame clones appear in the TCRdb table, and some are missing; sequencing was by immunoSEQ multiplex PCR. Among under 2,000,000 clones listed, roughly 94% were seen once. The sample taken for sequencing was naive CD8+ T cells sorted from blood. The receptors were sampled from a man aged 18 to 30 in good health.

The rearrangement links TRBV5-8 to TRBJ2-7; 8 nucleotides align to TRBD1. CDR1 SGHTS and CDR2 YDEGEE come from the germline V gene. The V segment lost 2 bases and the J segment 5 bases; nucleotides outside the gene matches: 6. This CDR3 has 14 residues. The CDR3 reads CASSLQGVAHEQYF. CDR3 DNA: TGTGCCAGCAGCTTACAGGGGGTTGCGCACGAGCAGTACTTC. Full variable domain (remainder filled in from reference TRBV5-8 and TRBJ2-7): EAGVTQSPTHLIKTRGQQATLRCSPISGHTSVYWYQQALGLGLQFLLWYDEGEERNRGNFPPRFSGRQFPNYSSELNVNALELEDSALYLCASSLQGVAHEQYFGPGTRLTVT.

The rearrangement links TRBV5-1 to TRBJ2-3; 9 bases agree with TRBD1. Per the germline V gene, CDR1 is SGHRS and CDR2 is YFSETQ. Trimming at V came to 0 bases and at J to 3 bases, leaving 11 bases not matched to a gene. The CDR3 is made up of 18 amino acids. CDR3 in amino acids: CASSLELTTGQGTDTQYF. As DNA, the CDR3 is TGCGCCAGCAGCTTGGAGTTAACTACGGGACAGGGAACAGATACGCAGTATTTT.

The rearrangement uses TRBV30 and TRBJ2-2, with a weak D call TRBD2 (6 bases). The CDR3 is made up of 13 amino acids. Deletions cut 2 bases from V and 4 bases from J, with 8 bases between. Germline V gene lookup returns CDR1 GTSNPN and CDR2 SVGIG (reference sequence). CDR3 protein: CAWSSGSTGELFF. DNA of the CDR3: TGTGCCTGGAGTAGCGGGTCCACCGGGGAGCTGTTTTTT.

This chain joins TRBV10-1 and TRBJ2-7; 13 bases align to TRBD2. After removal of 3 bases from V and 2 bases from J, the junction contained 1 base not matched to a gene. The CDR3 sequence is 15 residues long. Germline values: CDR1 WNHNN, CDR2 SYGVQD (reference sequence). In nucleotides, the CDR3 is TGCGCCAGCAGTGAACTAGCGGGAGGGCCCTACGAGCAGTACTTC. Translation gives CASSELAGGPYEQYF.

The chain uses TRBV28 and TRBJ2-1; perhaps TRBD2 as D (6 bases). CDR1 is MDHEN, CDR2 SYDVKM, per germline. The CDR3 has 16 residues. The V end was cut by 5 bases, the J end by 3 bases, with 17 bases between. The CDR3 here is CASSPADYALYNEQFF. In DNA form, the CDR3 reads TGTGCCAGCAGTCCGGCGGACTATGCACTCTACAATGAGCAGTTCTTC.

The chain uses TRBV7-9 and TRBJ2-2; no clear D. Germline values: CDR1 SEHNR, CDR2 FQNEAQ (reference sequence). Trimming took 8 bases from V and 3 from J, leaving 13 bases between them. The CDR3 spans 14 residues. The CDR3 DNA sequence: TGTGCCAGCGGACCAGAGTCATACACCGGGGAGCTGTTTTTT. Translating gives CASGPESYTGELFF.

The rearrangement joins TRBV28 to TRBJ2-2, with no clear D. Trimming pared 5 bases from V and 5 bases from J, leaving 3 bases between. The germline CDR1 and CDR2 sequences are MDHEN and SYDVKM. The CDR3 sequence is 11 residues long. The CDR3 loop is CASSRTGELFF. The CDR3 region has the DNA TGTGCCAGCAGTCGGACCGGGGAGCTGTTTTTT. The full variable domain, its missing parts supplied by reference TRBV28 and TRBJ2-2, is DVKVTQSSRYLVKRTGEKVFLECVQDMDHENMFWYRQDPGLGLRLIYFSYDVKMKEKGDIPEGYSVSREKKERFSLILESASTNQTSMYLCASSRTGELFFGEGSRLTVL.

This sequence joins TRBV4-1 and TRBJ2-1, with D tentatively TRBD1 (6 bases). The CDR3 runs to 15 residues. Trimming removed 4 bases from V and 4 bases from J, with 14 bases in between. Looked up from germline, CDR1 is MGHRA and CDR2 is YSYEKL. The CDR3 DNA reads as TGCGCCAGCAGCCTCCTTTTGGGGGCTTACAATGAGCAGTTCTTC. Translating it yields CASSLLLGAYNEQFF.

This clone was counted once. The sample contains more than one DNA sequence encoding this CDR3. The chain links TRBV5-6 to TRBJ1-5; possibly TRBD1 for D (6 bases). The germline V and J ends were trimmed by 2 bases and 5 bases, with 8 bases remaining between them. Germline values: CDR1 SGHDT, CDR2 YYEEEE. The CDR3 covers 13 residues. As DNA, the CDR3 is TGTGCCAGCAGCTTAGGGGGGGATCAGCCCCAGCATTTT. This gives the protein CASSLGGDQPQHF.

The gene calls are TRBV7-2 and TRBJ2-7; D not resolved. This CDR3 spans 13 amino acids. Germline CDR1 is SGHTA and CDR2 is FQGNSA. Between the trimmed V and J ends, which lost 1 base and 1 base, there was a span of 5 bases. CDR3 sequence (DNA): TGTGCCAGCAGCTTAGTAGAATCCTACGAGCAGTACTTC. Residues: CASSLVESYEQYF.

V gene TRBV19 combines with J gene TRBJ2-7; D ambiguous. The CDR3 contains 13 residues. Germline V gives CDR1 LNHDA, CDR2 SQIVND (reference sequence). The ends were cut back, 7 bases at V and 2 bases at J, with 12 bases in the middle. The CDR3 DNA reads as TGTGCCAGTAAGCCAGGCAATGCCTACGAGCAGTACTTC. This codes for CASKPGNAYEQYF.

The chain combines TRBV7-9 with TRBJ2-3; no definite D call. The CDR3 is made up of 13 amino acids. Trimming stripped 7 bases from V and 2 bases from J, with 10 bases between. Germline V gives CDR1 SEHNR, CDR2 FQNEAQ (reference sequence). CDR3: CASKGRNTDTQYF. The CDR3, as DNA: TGTGCCAGCAAGGGCAGAAACACAGATACGCAGTATTTT.

This chain connects TRBV5-1 to TRBJ1-4, with 9 bases lining up with TRBD1. The CDR3 covers 16 residues. Trimming cost V 3 bases and J 3 bases; bases outside gene matches: 6. Germline values: CDR1 SGHRS, CDR2 YFSETQ. CDR3 protein: CASSSWTGAANEKLFF. CDR3 nucleotides: TGCGCCAGCAGCTCCTGGACAGGGGCGGCTAATGAAAAACTGTTTTTT.

The CDR3 DNA follows: TGCAGCGTTGAGGGACTCCACACAGATACGCAGTATTTT. Translating gives CSVEGLHTDTQYF. The chain combines TRBV29-1 with TRBJ2-3, with D possibly being TRBD2 (6 bases). This CDR3 spans 13 amino acids. V lost 3 bases, J lost 2 bases, and 9 bases lay in between. Germline V lookup: CDR1 SQVTM, CDR2 ANQGSEA.

The rearrangement uses TRBV5-6 and TRBJ2-1; 12 bases match TRBD1. The ends lost 4 bases at V and 8 bases at J; junction bases unmatched: 4. Germline V CDR1 and CDR2: SGHDT, YYEEEE. The CDR3 spans 14 residues. The CDR3 DNA reads as TGTGCCAGCAGCACCGGGACAGGGGGCGATGAGCAGTTCTTC. It encodes CASSTGTGGDEQFF.

This clone showed up just once. The chain joins TRBV27 to TRBJ2-7, with TRBD2 as a possible D gene (6 bases). The CDR3 extends over 17 amino acids. Trimming took 2 bases from V and 2 from J, leaving 19 bases between them. Germline-derived CDR1 and CDR2 are MNHEY and SMNVEV (reference sequence). CDR3 in amino acids: CASSLSWGDHGPYEQYF. The CDR3 nucleotides are TGTGCCAGCAGTTTAAGCTGGGGGGATCACGGCCCCTACGAGCAGTACTTC.

This chain links TRBV28 with TRBJ2-5, with a tentative D call TRBD1 (6 bases). The germline V and J ends were trimmed by 5 bases and 4 bases, with 23 bases remaining between them. Per the germline V gene, CDR1 is MDHEN and CDR2 is SYDVKM. The CDR3 has 17 residues. CDR3 nucleotides: TGTGCCAGCAGTCCTTTCTCCGGGCCACAGGGATTAGAGACCCAGTACTTC. Its translation is CASSPFSGPQGLETQYF.

The chain carries TRBV7-6 and TRBJ1-4, with TRBD1 matching over 7 bases. CDR1 and CDR2 from the germline V gene are SGHVS and FNYEAQ. The CDR3 length is 15 residues. Trimming removed 2 bases from V and 5 bases from J; junction bases left unmatched: 5. CDR3 residues: CASSLYGQENEKLFF. The CDR3 DNA sequence: TGTGCCAGCAGCTTATATGGACAGGAGAATGAAAAACTGTTTTTT.

The chain uses TRBV11-2 and TRBJ1-6; the D is unclear. The CDR3 is made up of 19 amino acids. Trimming shortened V by 5 bases and J by 2 bases, and 22 bases separated the two germline ends. In germline, CDR1 is SGHAT, CDR2 FQNNGV. This chain's CDR3 is CASSQNEEIWVTYNSPLHF. The CDR3 DNA is TGTGCCAGCAGCCAAAATGAGGAGATTTGGGTCACCTATAATTCACCCCTCCACTTT.

This chain connects TRBV15 to TRBJ2-5, with TRBD2 matching over 7 bases. With V trimmed by 5 bases and J by 1 base, 4 bases remained unmatched. Germline V gene lookup returns CDR1 LNHNV and CDR2 YYDKDF (reference sequence). The CDR3 loop spans 14 amino acids. The CDR3 reads CATSGASGQETQYF. CDR3 DNA sequence: TGTGCCACCAGCGGGGCTAGCGGCCAAGAGACCCAGTACTTC.

The V call is TRBV7-6, the J call TRBJ2-2; D may be TRBD1 (6 bases). Germline CDR1 and CDR2: SGHVS and FNYEAQ. V shed 2 bases and J shed 3 bases, with 10 bases lying between them. The CDR3 totals 15 residues. The CDR3: CASSLFQGHTGELFF. CDR3 sequence (DNA): TGTGCCAGCAGCTTATTCCAGGGGCACACCGGGGAGCTGTTTTTT. Filled out from reference TRBV7-6 and TRBJ2-2, the complete variable domain reads GAGVSQSPRYKVTKRGQDVALRCDPISGHVSLYWYRQALGQGPEFLTYFNYEAQQDKSGLPNDRFSAERPEGSISTLTIQRTEQRDSAMYRCASSLFQGHTGELFFGEGSRLTVL.

V gene TRBV5-6 combines with J gene TRBJ2-7; D gene uncertain. This CDR3 contains 12 residues. The V gene's germline CDR1 is SGHDT and CDR2 YYEEEE. Trimming took 0 bases from V and 6 from J, leaving 7 bases between them. CDR3 nucleotide sequence: TGTGCCAGCAGCTTGGCGGAGCGCGAGCAGTACTTC. It translates to CASSLAEREQYF.

The chain carries TRBV2 and TRBJ2-3; 10 bases line up with TRBD2. CDR1 SNHLY and CDR2 FYNNEI come from the germline V gene. The V and J ends lost 0 bases and 4 bases, in that order; junction bases with no gene match: 10. The CDR3 spans 18 residues. Written as DNA, the CDR3 is TGTGCCAGCAGTGAAGCGCTTCGCCTAGCGGGAGACTCAGATACGCAGTATTTT. As protein: CASSEALRLAGDSDTQYF.

This chain links TRBV10-3 with TRBJ2-3, with D tentatively TRBD1 or TRBD2 (5 bases each). Germline V gives CDR1 ENHRY, CDR2 SYGVKD. Trimming left V 3 bases short and J 1 base short, with 8 bases between. CDR3 length equals 14 residues. CDR3 DNA sequence: TGTGCCATCAGTGATTGGGGACGCACAGATACGCAGTATTTT. Translation: CAISDWGRTDTQYF.

V is TRBV11-2 and J is TRBJ2-5, with a tentative D call TRBD2 (6 bases). Trimming left V 4 bases short and J 5 bases short, with 11 bases between. The CDR3 spans 13 residues. Germline values: CDR1 SGHAT, CDR2 FQNNGV. The DNA for the CDR3 is TGTGCCAGCAGCTGGGGGGTCGGGGAGACCCAGTACTTC. It codes for CASSWGVGETQYF.

This clone was found once. This chain joins TRBV2 and TRBJ2-3; TRBD2 is a possible D gene (5 bases). V gave up 4 bases and J gave up 4 bases, with 18 bases separating them. The CDR3 is 16 residues long. CDR1 is SNHLY, CDR2 FYNNEI, per germline. In DNA, the CDR3 is TGTGCCAGCAGTGGGAGCACCCTACTAGGTTCAGATACGCAGTATTTT. Its protein is CASSGSTLLGSDTQYF.

The chain combines TRBV5-7 with TRBJ2-3; 8 bases fit TRBD1. TRBV5-7 carries the ORF label, with uncertain function. Unmatched junction bases numbered 6, after V lost 4 bases and J lost 2 bases. This CDR3 has 15 residues. The DNA of the CDR3 is TGTGCCAGCAGCCTCGACAGGGGTACCACAGATACGCAGTATTTT. Its protein product is CASSLDRGTTDTQYF.